This is a list of T cell receptor beta chains from one sample in a study of cytomegalovirus exposure and HLA in healthy donors. Method: immunoSEQ multiplex PCR; TCRdb's copy keeps in-frame clones and lacks some. The sample consists of about 110,000 clones, about 76% of them appearing once. Sequenced input: PBMCs. These receptor sequences come from a woman between 45 and 65 years old in good health and CMV-seropositive. CDR3s include the opening cysteine and the closing phenylalanine or tryptophan. A D gene is named only where the DNA matches it firmly. Only some rows state a clone size, as once, few, many or a class for expanded clones.

V gene,D gene,J gene,clone size,CDR3 DNA,CDR3 protein
TRBV28,TRBD1,TRBJ2-2,.,TGTGCCAGCAGTTTACTGACAGGGGTGAACACCGGGGAGCTGTTTTTT,CASSLLTGVNTGELFF
TRBV9,.,TRBJ1-1,.,TGTGCCAGCAGCGTAGGTCGGGGGTTGGACACTGAAGCTTTCTTT,CASSVGRGLDTEAFF
TRBV6-6,TRBD1,TRBJ1-5,.,TGTGCCACCTCGGGACAGGGGAATCAGCCCCAGCATTTT,CATSGQGNQPQHF
TRBV5-1,TRBD2,TRBJ2-7,.,TGCGCCAGCAGCTTGGTAACTAGCGGCGAGCAGTACTTC,CASSLVTSGEQYF
TRBV18,.,TRBJ2-2,.,TGTGCCAGCTCACCACCGGACAGCACCGGGGAGCTGTTTTTT,CASSPPDSTGELFF
TRBV6-1,TRBD1,TRBJ1-5,.,TGTGCCAGCACGAAAGGGGCAGGGGGCGGTCAGCCCCAGCATTTT,CASTKGAGGGQPQHF
TRBV2,.,TRBJ2-6,.,TGTGCCAGCAGAGGACAAGACTCTGGGGCCAACGTCCTGACTTTC,CASRGQDSGANVLTF
TRBV6-1,.,TRBJ2-5,once,TGTGCCAGCAGCAAAGGACTCCAAAAAGAGACCCAGTACTTC,CASSKGLQKETQYF
TRBV5-1,.,TRBJ2-5,.,TGCGCCAGCAAACGACAACCCCAAGAGACCCAGTACTTC,CASKRQPQETQYF
TRBV5-4,TRBD2,TRBJ2-2,.,TGTGCCAGCAGCCACCGAGCGGGGGGGGCGGGCACCGGGGAGCTGTTTTTT,CASSHRAGGAGTGELFF
TRBV5-4,.,TRBJ2-7,.,TGTGCCAGCAGCTTGGGGTCAGGGGATTACGAGCAGTACTTC,CASSLGSGDYEQYF
TRBV29-1,TRBD1,TRBJ1-4,.,TGCAGCGTTGGGGGACAGGGTGAAAAACTGTTTTTT,CSVGGQGEKLFF
TRBV5-4,.,TRBJ2-3,.,TGTGCCACTCAAGCCGACACGCACACAGATACGCAGTATTTT,CATQADTHTDTQYF
TRBV10-2,TRBD1,TRBJ2-5,.,TGCGCCAGCAGTGAGACGGGACAGGGAGAGACCCAGTACTTC,CASSETGQGETQYF
TRBV7-8,TRBD1,TRBJ2-7,few,TGTGCCAGCAGCTTAGCCTGGACAGGGCGCTACGAGCAGTACTTC,CASSLAWTGRYEQYF
TRBV2,.,TRBJ2-3,once,TGTGCCAGCAGTTCCTACTACACAGATACGCAGTATTTT,CASSSYYTDTQYF
TRBV28,.,TRBJ1-1,few,TGTGCCAGCAGTTTGGGACATTCGGGCACTGAAGCTTTCTTT,CASSLGHSGTEAFF
TRBV6-5,TRBD1,TRBJ1-6,.,TGTGCCAGCAGTTACGGACAGGAGAATTCACCCCTCCACTTT,CASSYGQENSPLHF
TRBV27,.,TRBJ1-2,.,TGTGCCAGCACCCCTGGGGCAGGGGACTATGGCTACACCTTC,CASTPGAGDYGYTF
TRBV19,.,TRBJ1-2,.,TGTGCCAGTAGTCGTCAGAACTATGGCTACACCTTC,CASSRQNYGYTF
TRBV19,TRBD2,TRBJ2-1,.,TGTGCCAGTAGTATAAGCGGGGCCTGGGGTAACAATGAGCAGTTCTTC,CASSISGAWGNNEQFF
TRBV7-2,TRBD1,TRBJ2-2,few,TGTGCCAACACCGGGACAGGGAACACCGGGGAGCTGTTTTTT,CANTGTGNTGELFF
TRBV19,TRBD1,TRBJ1-5,.,TGTGCCAGTAGCTCACAGGGGGGCAATCAGCCCCAGCATTTT,CASSSQGGNQPQHF
TRBV5-1,TRBD1,TRBJ2-3,.,TGCGCCAGCAGCTTCGGGACAGGGTCGGATACGCAGTATTTT,CASSFGTGSDTQYF
TRBV28,TRBD1,TRBJ1-2,.,TGTGCCACCTCGGACAGGTCAAGTGGCTACACCTTC,CATSDRSSGYTF
TRBV18,.,TRBJ2-7,.,TGTGCCAGCTCACCAACGACAGGAACCTACGAGCAGTACTTC,CASSPTTGTYEQYF
TRBV7-9,.,TRBJ2-1,.,TGTGCCAGCAGCTTAGGCAGGGGCGGATACAATGAGCAGTTCTTC,CASSLGRGGYNEQFF
TRBV7-8,.,TRBJ1-1,.,TGTGCCTCAAACCAAAAGCGCGGGAGGTTCAACACTGAAGCTTTCTTT,CASNQKRGRFNTEAFF
TRBV10-3,TRBD1,TRBJ2-3,.,TGTGCCATCAGGACAGAGACAGGGTTCGGACAGCTGCGGCCAGATACGCAGTATTTT,CAIRTETGFGQLRPDTQYF
TRBV7-9,TRBD1,TRBJ2-5,.,TGTGCCAGCAGCGGAGACAGGGGCCGAGAGACCCAGTACTTC,CASSGDRGRETQYF
TRBV6-6,.,TRBJ2-3,.,TGTGCCAGCAGGATAGGACTGATCGGGGATACGCAGTATTTT,CASRIGLIGDTQYF
TRBV28,TRBD1,TRBJ1-5,.,TGTGCCAGCAGTCCCCCCAGACAGGGGTCAAATGGGCCCCAGCATTTT,CASSPPRQGSNGPQHF
TRBV4-2,.,TRBJ1-5,few,TGTGCCAGCAGCCAAGATCGCGGGCTTATAGGGCAGCCCCAGCATTTT,CASSQDRGLIGQPQHF
TRBV5-1,.,TRBJ2-5,once,TGCGCCAGCAGCTTATCTTCGGGGGGCCGTGAGACCCAGTACTTC,CASSLSSGGRETQYF
TRBV9,TRBD1,TRBJ2-7,.,TGTGCCAGCAGCCCAGGACAGGGGTTCTCCTACGAGCAGTACTTC,CASSPGQGFSYEQYF
TRBV7-9,.,TRBJ1-1,.,TGTGCCAGCAGCCTCCGACAGCACACTGAAGCTTTCTTT,CASSLRQHTEAFF
TRBV2,.,TRBJ1-2,.,TGTGCCAGCAGTGACCCCCGTGCAGGGAAGGCGGTAAATGGCTACACCTTC,CASSDPRAGKAVNGYTF
TRBV7-2,TRBD1,TRBJ1-2,few,TGTGCCAGCAGCTGGGACAGCTATGGCTACACCTTC,CASSWDSYGYTF
TRBV2,.,TRBJ1-2,.,TGTGCCAGCAACCCCCGGGGGTATGGCTACACCTTC,CASNPRGYGYTF
TRBV27,TRBD1,TRBJ2-5,.,TGTGCCACTCAACCCCAGGGGGCAGAGGAGACCCAGTACTTC,CATQPQGAEETQYF
TRBV5-1,TRBD2,TRBJ2-3,.,TGCGCCAGCAAGAGCGGGGGGGCCGGAGATACGCAGTATTTT,CASKSGGAGDTQYF
TRBV5-1,TRBD1,TRBJ2-5,.,TGCGCCAGCAGCTTGGCTGGGCAGGGGGTGGAGACCCAGTACTTC,CASSLAGQGVETQYF
TRBV2,.,TRBJ1-2,.,TGTGCCAGCAGTGAGCGGGAGAAGGGTAGCTACACCTTC,CASSEREKGSYTF
TRBV7-2,.,TRBJ1-5,.,TGTGCCAGCAGCTTACTAGGTGACAATCAGCCCCAGCATTTT,CASSLLGDNQPQHF
TRBV4-3,.,TRBJ1-2,few,TGCGCCAGCAGCCACTTAATTCGGGGTACGGATGGCTACACCTTC,CASSHLIRGTDGYTF
TRBV15,.,TRBJ1-2,.,TGTGCCACCAGCAGAGTACAGAGTAACTATGGCTACACCTTC,CATSRVQSNYGYTF
TRBV7-3,.,TRBJ2-3,.,TGTGCCAGCAGCTTACAGGGAATGCCAGATACGCAGTATTTT,CASSLQGMPDTQYF
TRBV18,TRBD1,TRBJ2-2,.,TGTGCCAGCTCAACGAGACAGGGGGTTAACACCGGGGAGCTGTTTTTT,CASSTRQGVNTGELFF
TRBV30,TRBD1,TRBJ1-1,.,TGTGCCTGGAGGGGGGTCGGGCAGGGGGTCGCTGAAGCTTTCTTT,CAWRGVGQGVAEAFF
TRBV4-2,.,TRBJ1-2,.,TGTGCCAGCAGCCAAGAGGGAACCAGCGGTTATGGCTACACCTTC,CASSQEGTSGYGYTF
TRBV9,TRBD1,TRBJ1-2,few,TGTGCCAGCAGCGTAGGAGGGGGCCCTGGCTACACCTTC,CASSVGGGPGYTF
TRBV19,.,TRBJ1-5,few,TGTGCCAGTAGAGGAGGGTCGGGGGAACAGCCCCAGCATTTT,CASRGGSGEQPQHF
TRBV2,TRBD2,TRBJ2-7,.,TGTGCCACACGGGCTAGCGGTAGCTCCTACGAGCAGTACTTC,CATRASGSSYEQYF
TRBV28,TRBD2,TRBJ2-3,.,TGTGCCAGCAGCCCTGCTCTCCCTAGCGGGGGTTACACAGATACGCAGTATTTT,CASSPALPSGGYTDTQYF
TRBV7-2,.,TRBJ1-3,.,TGTGCCAGCAGCTTAGCCTTTACGACAGCCTCTGGAAACACCATATATTTT,CASSLAFTTASGNTIYF
TRBV7-2,TRBD2,TRBJ2-5,.,TGTGCCAGCAGCCCCCCCGGGAGGGAAGGGGAGACCCAGTACTTC,CASSPPGREGETQYF
TRBV7-9,TRBD1,TRBJ1-4,.,TGTTCCAGCAGAGCAGGGGGCACCCAGGAAAAACTGTTTTTT,CSSRAGGTQEKLFF
TRBV19,TRBD1,TRBJ1-2,.,TGTGCCAGTAGTCAAAATGGACAGGGACTTGGCTACACCTTC,CASSQNGQGLGYTF